One sample yielded the 13 T cell receptor beta chains listed below, sequenced in a study of cytomegalovirus exposure and HLA in healthy donors. In the PCR, 60 Vbeta and 13 Jbeta primers were used. The method was immunoSEQ multiplex PCR; TCRdb's version includes in-frame clones alone and lacks a portion of them. The sample has over 85,000 clones, around 83% seen once. Source material: PBMCs. Receptors originate from a woman aged 60 to 75 in good health and CMV-seropositive.

V is TRBV6-6 and J is TRBJ2-3, with 8 bases that match TRBD2. CDR3 size: 16 residues. Per the germline V gene, CDR1 is MNHNY and CDR2 is SVGAGI (reference sequence). V shed 1 base and J 6 bases; nucleotides not matched to a gene: 9. The CDR3 DNA follows: TGTGCCAGCAGTTACTTTCCCGGGAGGGGAATTGATACGCAGTATTTT. Translation gives CASSYFPGRGIDTQYF.

Only a few counts were recorded for this clone. V gene TRBV5-6 combines with J gene TRBJ2-1; D is unresolved. Germline values: CDR1 SGHDT, CDR2 YYEEEE. Trimming took off 4 bases at V and 14 bases at J, with 13 bases between the two ends. The CDR3 covers 11 residues. As DNA, the CDR3 is TGTGCCAGCAGCCACAGACAAATGGAGTTCTTC. Translated: CASSHRQMEFF.

V and J are TRBV30 and TRBJ2-3; 10 bases match TRBD2. V lost 3 bases and J lost 6; bases outside the gene matches: 6. The CDR3 runs 14 residues. Looked up from germline, CDR1 is GTSNPN and CDR2 is SVGIG (reference sequence). The CDR3 region has the DNA TGTGCCTGGAGGATAGCGGGAGGTCTGGATACGCAGTATTTT. It is translated as CAWRIAGGLDTQYF.

CDR3 amino acids: CASSLARGATEKLFF. Written as DNA, the CDR3 is TGTGCCAGCAGCTTGGCTCGGGGGGCTACCGAAAAACTGTTTTTT. The chain joins TRBV7-9 to TRBJ1-4; tentative D call: TRBD1 (6 bases). The CDR3 is 15 residues long. From germline, CDR1 is SEHNR and CDR2 FQNEAQ (reference sequence). Deletions cut 3 bases from V and 8 bases from J, with 16 bases between.

The chain links TRBV6-8 to TRBJ2-7, with TRBD2 matching over 10 bases. Trimming removed 0 bases from V and 2 bases from J; junction bases left unmatched: 19. From germline, CDR1 is MNHGY and CDR2 SAAAGT. This CDR3 comprises 21 residues. CDR3 coding DNA: TGTGCCAGCAGTTACTCGGGTTGTGGGGGCCCGCTAGCGGGAGCCACCTACGAGCAGTACTTC. This sequence encodes CASSYSGCGGPLAGATYEQYF.

This sequence joins TRBV28 and TRBJ1-2, with a tentative D call TRBD1 (6 bases). Looked up from germline, CDR1 is MDHEN and CDR2 is SYDVKM. V lost 7 bases to trimming and J lost 0 bases, with 12 bases between them. The CDR3 totals 14 residues. The chain's CDR3 is CASKRGGSNYGYTF. CDR3 DNA: TGTGCCAGCAAACGGGGGGGCTCTAACTATGGCTACACCTTC.

This CDR3 is CASSPPGQGRTEAFF. The CDR3 bases are TGTGCCAGCTCACCACCGGGACAGGGACGAACTGAAGCTTTCTTT. This sequence joins TRBV18 and TRBJ1-1; 9 bases are shared with TRBD1. The CDR3 runs to 15 residues. The germline V gene encodes CDR1 KGHSH and CDR2 LQKENI. The ends lost 0 bases at V and 5 bases at J; junction bases unmatched: 4.

The V call is TRBV7-9, the J call TRBJ2-7; D is undetermined. The CDR3 length is 15 residues. Germline V CDR1 and CDR2: SEHNR, FQNEAQ (reference sequence). With 5 bases removed from V and 1 base from J, the gap between germline ends came to 15 bases. The CDR3 here is CASSHLYSNSYEQYF. CDR3 DNA: TGTGCCAGCAGCCACCTATACAGCAATTCCTACGAGCAGTACTTC.

This sequence joins TRBV5-1 and TRBJ2-7, with 9 nucleotides matching TRBD2. V was pared by 5 bases and J by 6 bases, with 21 bases of the junction left unmatched. CDR1 SGHRS and CDR2 YFSETQ come from the germline V gene. This CDR3 has 18 residues. CDR3 coding DNA: TGCGCCAGCAGACCCCTGGGCGGGAGGGCTCTTTACTCTGGCGAGCAGTACTTC. It codes for CASRPLGGRALYSGEQYF.

This chain joins TRBV10-2 and TRBJ2-3; 7 nucleotides match TRBD2. In germline, CDR1 is WSHSY, CDR2 SAAADI. The CDR3 runs to 15 residues. V gave up 3 bases and J gave up 3 bases; unmatched junction bases: 6. DNA for the CDR3: TGCGCCAGCAGTGACCTAGCGGATATTACAGATACGCAGTATTTT. It yields the protein CASSDLADITDTQYF.

The chain is built from TRBV6-6 and TRBJ2-7, with D uncertain. CDR1 and CDR2 from the germline V gene are MNHNY and SVGAGI (reference sequence). This CDR3 has 16 amino acids. The V and J ends lost 2 bases and 0 bases respectively, with 14 bases between them. CDR3 sequence: CASSYHSTANSYEQYF. CDR3 bases: TGTGCCAGCAGTTACCATTCTACAGCCAACTCCTACGAGCAGTACTTC.

This rearrangement joins TRBV18 to TRBJ1-5, with D perhaps TRBD1 (5 bases). The CDR3 sequence is 17 residues long. CDR1 KGHSH and CDR2 LQKENI come from the germline V gene. Trimming removed 1 base at V and 9 bases at J, with 22 bases between. In DNA, the CDR3 is TGTGCCAGCTCACCACGTTTTAGTCAGGGTTCCTCGCTGCCCCAGCATTTT. It yields the protein CASSPRFSQGSSLPQHF.

This clone was seen once. The chain combines TRBV4-1 with TRBJ2-7, with 7 bases aligning to TRBD2. Germline V gives CDR1 MGHRA, CDR2 YSYEKL. The CDR3 length is 15 residues. After removal of 1 base from V and 0 bases from J, the junction contained 3 bases not matched to a gene. The DNA of the CDR3 is TGCGCCAGCAGCCAAGTAGCGGGCGGCTCCTACGAGCAGTACTTC. This translates into CASSQVAGGSYEQYF.